Listed here are 21 T cell receptor beta chains from one sample, sequenced in a study of CDR3 diversity in severe acne. Using its own MiXCR run on the PCR reads, TCRdb lists one record per CDR3 protein. The sample includes some 90,000 distinct CDR3 sequences, 45% to 50% of them seen just once. The sequencing sample was made of blood. The receptor set was obtained from a male donor in good health, serving as a control.

This clonotype was recorded many times. This chain uses TRBV15 with TRBJ1-2; no clear D gene. This CDR3 has 15 residues. Trimming removed 0 bases at V and 5 bases at J, with 13 bases between. The germline CDR1 and CDR2 sequences are LNHNV and YYDKDF (reference sequence). The DNA of the CDR3 is TGTGCCACCAGCAGAGACCCCGCGGGGAGTTATGGCTACACCTTC. This encodes CATSRDPAGSYGYTF. Using reference TRBV15 and TRBJ1-2 for the parts outside the CDR3, the full variable domain is DAMVIQNPRYQVTQFGKPVTLSCSQTLNHNVMYWYQQKSSQAPKLLFHYYDKDFNNEADTPDNFQSRRPNTSFCFLDIRSPGLGDTAMYLCATSRDPAGSYGYTFGSGTRLTVV.

This clonotype was detected many times. The V and J genes are TRBV10-3 and TRBJ1-6; D unclear. This CDR3 region has 14 residues. CDR1 is ENHRY, CDR2 SYGVKD, per germline. The V end was cut by 0 bases, the J end by 9 bases, with 9 bases between. The CDR3 DNA is TGTGCCATCAGTGAGTCGATGGCTGCTTCACCCCTCCACTTT. Translated, it gives CAISESMAASPLHF.

This clonotype was picked up a small number of times. The conserved closing phenylalanine or tryptophan is absent in this CDR3, likely reflecting a read error. The rearrangement uses TRBV5-6 and TRBJ1-3; D gene ambiguous. Germline V lookup: CDR1 SGHDT, CDR2 YYEEEE. CDR3 size: 14 residues. CDR3 residues: CASSLGFSGNTIYS. The CDR3 DNA follows: TGTGCCAGTAGCTTGGGGTTCTCTGGAAACACCATATATTCT.

The V and J genes are TRBV7-9 and TRBJ2-2; TRBD1 matches at 7 bases. The CDR3 runs 14 residues. CDR1 and CDR2 from the germline V gene are SEHNR and FQNEAQ (reference sequence). V lost 8 bases, J lost 4 bases, and 7 bases stayed unmatched. CDR3 DNA sequence: TGTGCCAGCCTCCTGCAGGGGGTCACCGGGGAGCTGTTTTTT. Residues: CASLLQGVTGELFF.

This clonotype was seen more than once but under ten times. The gene calls are TRBV7-3 and TRBJ2-5; the match to TRBD1 covers 7 bases. Trimming removed 6 bases from V and 3 bases from J; junction bases left unmatched: 4. The germline V gene encodes CDR1 SGHTA and CDR2 FQGTGA. CDR3 length: 13 residues. In DNA, the CDR3 is TGTGCCAGCAGTCGTACAGGGGAAGAGACCCAGTACTTC. Translation gives CASSRTGEETQYF.

This chain connects TRBV20-1 to TRBJ1-1; D is possibly TRBD1 (5 bases). The CDR3 loop spans 13 amino acids. Trimming removed 0 bases from V and 3 bases from J, with 8 bases in between. Germline lookup yields CDR1 DFQATT and CDR2 SNEGSKA (reference sequence). For the CDR3, the DNA is TGCAGTGCTAGAGATGTGGGGGACACTGAAGCTTTCTTT. Protein product: CSARDVGDTEAFF.

This clonotype showed up just a few times. The chain employs TRBV6-5 and TRBJ2-5; tentative D call: TRBD1 (6 bases). This CDR3 region has 14 residues. Germline-derived CDR1 and CDR2 are MNHEY and SVGAGI. Trimming stripped 8 bases from V and 0 bases from J, with 13 bases between. The CDR3 DNA follows: TGTGCCAGCTGTCGACAGGAGTACCAAGAGACCCAGTACTTC. Encoded protein: CASCRQEYQETQYF.

This clonotype was recorded many times. The chain is built from TRBV6-2 or TRBV6-3 and TRBJ1-3; the D is unclear. Trimming cost V 2 bases and J 2 bases, with 16 bases left between them. CDR1 and CDR2 from the germline V gene are MNHEY and SVGEGT. The CDR3 extends over 17 amino acids. The CDR3 DNA is TGTGCCAGCAGTTACCCCTCTGCTGAGGGCCCTGGAAACACCATATATTTT. It codes for CASSYPSAEGPGNTIYF.

V and J are TRBV25-1 and TRBJ2-3; the match to TRBD2 covers 8 bases. Germline V lookup: CDR1 MGHDK, CDR2 SYGVNS. Losses at the gene ends were 3 bases for V and 2 bases for J; bases not matched to a gene: 7. The CDR3 runs 16 residues. The DNA of the CDR3 is TGTGCCAGCAGTGACTTACTAGCGGAATACACAGATACGCAGTATTTT. Its protein is CASSDLLAEYTDTQYF.

A single count supports this clonotype. The rearrangement uses TRBV5-1 and TRBJ2-3; D could derive from TRBD1 or TRBD2 (5 bases each). Germline assignment: CDR1 SGHRS and CDR2 YFSETQ. Trimming left V 4 bases short and J 5 bases short, with 14 bases between. The CDR3 covers 14 residues. The CDR3 sequence is CASSAGTPGDTQYF. DNA for the CDR3: TGCGCCAGCAGCGCCGGGACGCCAGGAGATACGCAGTATTTT.

Ten or more counts support this clonotype. V is TRBV4-1 and J is TRBJ1-4; no firm D call. Germline CDR1 is MGHRA and CDR2 is YSYEKL. Trimming stripped 1 base from V and 7 bases from J, with 16 bases between. The CDR3 sequence is 16 residues long. CDR3 loop: CASSQATHKLGEKLFF. The CDR3 bases are TGCGCCAGCAGCCAAGCAACTCATAAACTCGGTGAAAAACTGTTTTTT.

The chain couples TRBV5-1 to TRBJ2-7, with TRBD2 matching over 13 bases. CDR1 and CDR2 (germline): SGHRS, YFSETQ. The CDR3 consists of 14 residues. J gave up 7 bases and V 5 bases, and 6 bases lay outside the gene matches. CDR3 residues: CASRPGLAGTEQYF. The CDR3 nucleotides are TGCGCCAGCAGGCCGGGACTAGCGGGAACGGAGCAGTACTTC.

At least ten counts were recorded for this clonotype. The chain uses TRBV30 and TRBJ2-3, with 8 bases fitting TRBD2. Germline V gene data show CDR1 as GTSNPN and CDR2 as SVGIG (reference sequence). Unmatched junction bases numbered 7, after V lost 2 bases and J lost 3 bases. The CDR3 is made up of 15 amino acids. CDR3 in amino acids: CAWSIGLAGTDTQYF. DNA for the CDR3: TGTGCCTGGAGTATAGGGCTAGCGGGTACAGATACGCAGTATTTT.

CDR3 bases: TGTGCCATCAGTGACCAGGGGAGCAATCAGCCCCAGCATTTT. It codes for CAISDQGSNQPQHF. This rearrangement joins TRBV10-3 to TRBJ1-5, with a weak D call TRBD1 (6 bases). Trimming removed 3 bases from V and 1 base from J, with 7 bases in between. This CDR3 is 14 amino acids long. CDR1 and CDR2 (germline): ENHRY, SYGVKD.

The chain uses TRBV7-9 and TRBJ2-5; D might be TRBD1 (5 bases). This CDR3 has 16 amino acids. V was cut by 1 base and J by 1 base, with 13 bases left in between. CDR1 SEHNR and CDR2 FQNEAQ come from the germline V gene (reference sequence). The CDR3 reads CASSLDRGHAQETQYF. CDR3 bases: TGTGCCAGCAGCTTAGATCGCGGACACGCCCAAGAGACCCAGTACTTC.

Turning to this clonotype: A read error is likely, as this CDR3 ends without the conserved phenylalanine or tryptophan. The V and J genes are TRBV20-1 and TRBJ1-1; D gene uncertain. The ends were cut back, 3 bases at V and 3 bases at J, with 8 bases in the middle. The CDR3 has 12 amino acids. Germline V CDR1 and CDR2: DFQATT, SNEGSKA (reference sequence). CDR3 protein: CSASERDTEAFL. CDR3 coding DNA: TGCAGTGCTAGTGAAAGGGACACTGAAGCTTTCCTT.

Ten or more counts support this clonotype. The chain uses TRBV11-2 and TRBJ1-4; a weak D match, TRBD1 (5 bases). Trimming took off 4 bases at V and 5 bases at J, with 17 bases between the two ends. The germline V gene has CDR1 SGHAT and CDR2 FQNNGV. The CDR3 spans 16 residues. The CDR3 reads CASSSWDAETNEKLFF. The CDR3 nucleotides are TGTGCCAGCAGCTCGTGGGACGCCGAAACAAATGAAAAACTGTTTTTT.

The rearrangement joins TRBV2 to TRBJ2-7, with 8 bases that match TRBD1. The CDR3 extends over 14 amino acids. Germline loops: CDR1 SNHLY, CDR2 FYNNEI. Trimming cost V 6 bases and J 3 bases; bases outside gene matches: 7. CDR3 sequence reads: CASSDPGQVYEQYF. Written as DNA, the CDR3 is TGTGCCAGCAGCGATCCGGGACAGGTCTACGAGCAGTACTTC.

This clonotype was observed at least ten times. V usage is TRBV19 and J usage is TRBJ1-4, with D uncertain. Germline V gene sequence: CDR1 LNHDA, CDR2 SQIVND (reference sequence). Deletions cut 5 bases from V and 3 bases from J, with 28 bases between. This CDR3 has 20 amino acids. The chain's CDR3 is CASSPHDLVDETGANEKLFF. The CDR3 coding sequence is TGTGCCAGTAGTCCCCACGACTTAGTTGACGAAACTGGAGCTAATGAAAAACTGTTTTTT.

This clonotype was found once. The chain couples TRBV5-1 to TRBJ1-2, with a tentative D call TRBD1 (6 bases). The CDR3 runs 15 residues. Trimming shortened V by 0 bases and J by 12 bases, and 21 bases separated the two germline ends. The germline CDR1 and CDR2 sequences are SGHRS and YFSETQ. CDR3 residues: CASSLEVPGAMGNTF. The CDR3 coding sequence is TGCGCCAGCAGCTTGGAAGTTCCGGGGGCGATGGGAAACACCTTC.

As for this clonotype: A junction boundary mismatches the germline segment, possibly from a read error. The CDR3 sequence is CASSRTGENGQLF. In DNA, the CDR3 is TGTGCCAGCAGTCGGACAGGGGAGAATGGGCAGCTCTTC. The chain recombines TRBV7-3 with TRBJ2-1, with TRBD1 matching 9 bases. The CDR3 runs to 13 residues. The germline CDR1 and CDR2 sequences are SGHTA and FQGTGA.